The next 18 T cell receptor beta chains were all read from a single sample in a study of T cells in Graves' hyperthyroidism and ophthalmopathy. Researchers amplified the TCR beta CDR3 regions from RNA transcripts. Using the HTBI primer set, a first-round RT-PCR was run on the TCR CDR3. One entry per CDR3 protein results from TCRdb running MiXCR on the multiplex PCR reads. This table holds 700,000 to 950,000 distinct CDR3 sequences, roughly 32% found once. Input material: blood. The origin of the receptors is a woman aged 40-49 years with Graves' hyperthyroidism.

The chain recombines TRBV7-8 with TRBJ2-7, with D unresolved. This CDR3 spans 12 amino acids. The germline CDR1 and CDR2 sequences are SGHVS and FQNEAQ. V was pared by 5 bases and J by 4 bases, with 9 bases between. The CDR3 coding sequence is TGTGCCAGCAGCAAAAGTAGATACGAGCAGTACTTC. Its protein product is CASSKSRYEQYF.

This clonotype was recorded a few times. The chain carries TRBV12-3 or TRBV12-4 and TRBJ1-4; 8 nucleotides line up with TRBD1. The J segment lost 2 bases and the V segment lost 4 bases, leaving 3 bases of the junction unmatched. CDR3 length: 15 amino acids. The CDR3 region has the DNA TGTGCCAGCAGTTCGTGGACAGGGACTAATGAAAAACTGTTTTTT. Its translation: CASSSWTGTNEKLFF.

This clonotype was observed at least ten times. The junction does not match germline at one end; this may be a read error. The chain is built from TRBV7-9 and TRBJ1-1, with D uncertain. Germline lookup yields CDR1 SEHNR and CDR2 FQNEAQ (reference sequence). This CDR3 comprises 12 residues. The CDR3, as DNA: TGTGCCAGCCGCTTGGTCCAGAACGAAGCTTTCTTT. Encoded protein: CASRLVQNEAFF.

This chain uses TRBV20-1 with TRBJ2-7, with 11 nucleotides matching TRBD2. With V trimmed by 5 bases and J by 7 bases, 10 bases remained unmatched. CDR1 and CDR2 from the germline V gene are DFQATT and SNEGSKA (reference sequence). The length of the CDR3 is 14 residues. The DNA of the CDR3 is TGCAGTGCTTACTTAGCGGGAGGGGGGAATGAGCAGTACTTC. This encodes CSAYLAGGGNEQYF.

Notes on this clonotype: Possible read error: a much larger clone is one base away. This rearrangement joins TRBV19 to TRBJ2-5; D might be TRBD2 (7 bases). This CDR3 region has 13 residues. CDR1 is LNHDA and CDR2 is SQIVND in the germline V gene (reference sequence). DNA of the CDR3: TGTGCCAGTCGACTGGGAGGGGGGGAGACCCAGCACTTC. Amino acids: CASRLGGGETQHF.

In this sample, this clonotype turned up many times. V is TRBV29-1 and J is TRBJ1-2; D is unresolved. The V and J ends lost 4 bases and 4 bases respectively, with 7 bases between them. This CDR3 region has 11 residues. CDR1 SQVTM and CDR2 ANQGSEA come from the germline V gene. The CDR3 sequence: CSVGGAYGYTF. As DNA, the CDR3 is TGCAGCGTTGGGGGAGCCTATGGCTACACCTTC.

The chain couples TRBV7-9 to TRBJ1-6, with D tentatively TRBD1 (5 bases). This CDR3 contains 14 residues. The germline CDR1 and CDR2 sequences are SEHNR and FQNEAQ (reference sequence). The V end lost 7 bases, the J end lost 7 bases, and 14 bases lay between the germline ends. This CDR3 is CASTWGDLNSPLHF. The CDR3 nucleotides read TGTGCCAGCACCTGGGGGGACCTAAATTCACCCCTCCACTTT.

The chain has TRBV4-2 and TRBJ2-7, with a weak D call TRBD1 (5 bases). V was cut by 4 bases and J by 2 bases, with 21 bases left in between. Looked up from germline, CDR1 is LGHNA and CDR2 is YNFKEQ. There are 17 residues in the CDR3. The CDR3: CASSRNKGFDSPYEQYF. CDR3 DNA sequence: TGTGCCAGCAGCCGAAATAAAGGGTTTGACAGCCCCTACGAGCAGTACTTC.

V gene TRBV7-9 combines with J gene TRBJ2-5; 13 bases line up with TRBD2. J gave up 0 bases and V 0 bases, and 4 bases lay outside the gene matches. The germline V gene has CDR1 SEHNR and CDR2 FQNEAQ (reference sequence). The CDR3 runs to 18 residues. CDR3 nucleotides: TGTGCCAGCAGCTTAGCCCGGACTAGCGGGAGCCACCAAGAGACCCAGTACTTC. Residues: CASSLARTSGSHQETQYF. The full variable domain, with the rest looked up from reference TRBV7-9 and TRBJ2-5, is DTGVSQNPRHKITKRGQNVTFRCDPISEHNRLYWYRQTLGQGPEFLTYFQNEAQLEKSRLLSDRFSAERPKGSFSTLEIQRTEQGDSAMYLCASSLARTSGSHQETQYFGPGTRLLVL.

This clonotype was seen many times. This chain joins TRBV5-6 and TRBJ1-2; 7 positions match TRBD1. The CDR3 contains 12 residues. Germline CDR1 and CDR2: SGHDT and YYEEEE. V trimming: 5 bases; J trimming: 8 bases; junction bases outside the gene matches: 6. The DNA for the CDR3 is TGTGCCAGCAGAACAGGGGTAGGGGGCTACACCTTC. Translating gives CASRTGVGGYTF.

This chain links TRBV7-2 with TRBJ2-7; tentatively, D is TRBD2 (6 bases). Germline V gene lookup returns CDR1 SGHTA and CDR2 FQGNSA. The CDR3 has 14 amino acids. V gave up 6 bases and J gave up 7 bases, with 19 bases separating them. The CDR3 sequence is CASRLPASVSEQYF. The CDR3 coding sequence is TGTGCCAGCAGACTCCCGGCTAGCGTGAGTGAGCAGTACTTC.

This clonotype was recorded many times. The rearrangement joins TRBV7-9 to TRBJ1-1; D is perhaps TRBD1 (6 bases). The V and J ends lost 4 bases and 5 bases respectively, with 20 bases between them. CDR1 is SEHNR, CDR2 FQNEAQ, per germline (reference sequence). The CDR3 spans 16 residues. The CDR3 bases are TGTGCCAGCAGCTCCCTCTCAACAGGGCTGGAGACTGAAGCTTTCTTT. Residues: CASSSLSTGLETEAFF.

This clonotype was observed at least ten times. V usage is TRBV12-3 or TRBV12-4 and J usage is TRBJ1-6; weak D call: TRBD1 (6 bases). The CDR3 covers 17 residues. V was pared by 5 bases and J by 8 bases, with 22 bases between. As DNA, the CDR3 is TGTGCCAGCAGTCAACAGGGTGGTAAGGTTCTCCATTCACCCCTCCACTTT. It specifies CASSQQGGKVLHSPLHF.

On this clonotype itself: Relative to the germline gene, one junction end is altered; a read error may explain this. V gene TRBV7-2 combines with J gene TRBJ2-7; possibly TRBD2 for D (5 bases). The CDR3 runs 18 residues. Germline CDR1 and CDR2: SGHTA and FQGNSA. The CDR3 protein is CASSLAIRSTETTDEQYF. CDR3 nucleotides: TGTGCCAGCAGCCTAGCCATCAGGTCAACGGAAACTACGGACGAGCAGTACTTC.

V usage is TRBV19 and J usage is TRBJ1-1, with a weak D call TRBD1 (6 bases). Germline V gives CDR1 LNHDA, CDR2 SQIVND (reference sequence). The ends were cut back, 4 bases at V and 4 bases at J, with 10 bases in the middle. The CDR3 is 13 residues long. The CDR3 coding sequence is TGTGCCAGTAGTACTACAGGGTTCACTGAAGCTTTCTTT. Its translation is CASSTTGFTEAFF.

V and J are TRBV15 and TRBJ2-5; 9 nucleotides align to TRBD1. Unmatched junction bases numbered 5, after V lost 4 bases and J lost 2 bases. From germline, CDR1 is LNHNV and CDR2 YYDKDF (reference sequence). This CDR3 comprises 15 residues. CDR3 DNA sequence: TGTGCCACCAGCACCCGACAGGGGGTACAAGAGACCCAGTACTTC. Encoded protein: CATSTRQGVQETQYF. Full variable domain (missing parts from reference TRBV15 and TRBJ2-5): DAMVIQNPRYQVTQFGKPVTLSCSQTLNHNVMYWYQQKSSQAPKLLFHYYDKDFNNEADTPDNFQSRRPNTSFCFLDIRSPGLGDTAMYLCATSTRQGVQETQYFGPGTRLLVL.

This clonotype has more than one count but fewer than ten. The chain has TRBV7-2 and TRBJ2-6; maybe TRBD1 (7 bases). Germline V gene data show CDR1 as SGHTA and CDR2 as FQGNSA. This CDR3 comprises 16 residues. The V end was cut by 4 bases, the J end by 2 bases, with 12 bases between. The CDR3 spells CASSSRGTAGANVLTF. The DNA for the CDR3 is TGTGCCAGCAGCTCACGCGGGACAGCTGGGGCCAACGTCCTGACTTTC.

This clonotype was found once. The CDR3 DNA sequence: TGTGCCAGCAGCCCAACTAGCGGGGCGGGTAGCCCCCAGCATTTT. Protein: CASSPTSGAGSPQHF. The V gene is TRBV6-5, the J gene TRBJ1-5, with D possibly TRBD1 on 5 matching bases. This CDR3 contains 15 residues. V gave up 6 bases and J gave up 10 bases, with 22 bases separating them. CDR1 and CDR2 from the germline V gene are MNHEY and SVGAGI.